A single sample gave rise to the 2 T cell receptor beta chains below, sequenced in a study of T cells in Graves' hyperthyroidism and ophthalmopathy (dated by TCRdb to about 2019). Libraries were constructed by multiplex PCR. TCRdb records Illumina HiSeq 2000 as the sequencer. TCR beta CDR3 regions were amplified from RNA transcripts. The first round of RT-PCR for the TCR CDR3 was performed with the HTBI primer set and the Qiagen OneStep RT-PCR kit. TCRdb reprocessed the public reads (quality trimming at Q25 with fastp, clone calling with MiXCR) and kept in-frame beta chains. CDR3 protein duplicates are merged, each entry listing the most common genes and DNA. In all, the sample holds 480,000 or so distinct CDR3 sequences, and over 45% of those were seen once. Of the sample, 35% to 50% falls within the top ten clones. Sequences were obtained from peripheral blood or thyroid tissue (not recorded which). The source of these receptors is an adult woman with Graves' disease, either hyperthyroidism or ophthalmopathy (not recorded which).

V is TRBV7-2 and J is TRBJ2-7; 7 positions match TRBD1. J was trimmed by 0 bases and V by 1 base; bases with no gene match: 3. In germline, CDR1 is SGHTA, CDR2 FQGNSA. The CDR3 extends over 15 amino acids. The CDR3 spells CASSLEDRFSYEQYF. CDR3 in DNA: TGTGCCAGCAGCTTAGAGGACAGGTTCTCCTACGAGCAGTACTTC.

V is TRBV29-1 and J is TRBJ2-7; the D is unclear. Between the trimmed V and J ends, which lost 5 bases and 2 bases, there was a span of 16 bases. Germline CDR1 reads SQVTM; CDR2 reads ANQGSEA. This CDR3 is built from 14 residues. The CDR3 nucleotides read TGCAGCGTTCATGTTCCAGAAAATGCCTACGAGCAGTACTTC. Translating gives CSVHVPENAYEQYF.